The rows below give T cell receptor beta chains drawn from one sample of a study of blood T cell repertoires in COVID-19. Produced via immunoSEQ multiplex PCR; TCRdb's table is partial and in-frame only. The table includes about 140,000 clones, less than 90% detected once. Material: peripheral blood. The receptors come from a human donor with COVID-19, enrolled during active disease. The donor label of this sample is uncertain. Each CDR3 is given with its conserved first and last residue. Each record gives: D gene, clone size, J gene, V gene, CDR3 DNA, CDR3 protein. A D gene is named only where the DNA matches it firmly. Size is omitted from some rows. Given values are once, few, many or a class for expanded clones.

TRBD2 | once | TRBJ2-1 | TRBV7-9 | TGTGCCAGCAGCTTGGCCGGGGGGGCCTCCTACAATGAGCAGTTCTTC | CASSLAGGASYNEQFF
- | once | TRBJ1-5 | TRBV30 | TGTGCCTGGAGCGGCGGATTGAGCAATCAGCCCCAGCATTTT | CAWSGGLSNQPQHF
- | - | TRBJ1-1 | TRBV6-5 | TGTGCCAGCAGCGCTTCAGGGGTCGGTTCGGCTTTCTTT | CASSASGVGSAFF
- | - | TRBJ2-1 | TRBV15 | TGTGCCACCAGCAGAGATCTCGGCAGGCGTTCTTCCTACAATGAGCAGTTCTTC | CATSRDLGRRSSYNEQFF
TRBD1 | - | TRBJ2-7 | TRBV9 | TGTGCCAGCAGCCCCTTGACAGGGAGCTCCTACGAGCAGTACTTC | CASSPLTGSSYEQYF
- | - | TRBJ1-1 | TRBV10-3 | TGTGCCATCAGCTCGAACACGAACACTGAAGCTTTCTTT | CAISSNTNTEAFF
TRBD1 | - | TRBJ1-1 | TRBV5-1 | TGCGCCAGCAGCAGGACAGGGGCGGGGAACACTGAAGCTTTCTTT | CASSRTGAGNTEAFF
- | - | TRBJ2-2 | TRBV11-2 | TGTGCCAGCAGCTTACCACTGAACACCGGGGAGCTGTTTTTT | CASSLPLNTGELFF
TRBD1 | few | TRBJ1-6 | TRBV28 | TGTGCCAGCAGTATGTTGACAGGGACCGATAATTCACCCCTCCACTTT | CASSMLTGTDNSPLHF
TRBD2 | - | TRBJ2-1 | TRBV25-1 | TGTGCCAGCAGTGAGCCGGGAGGGTCCTACAATGAGCAGTTCTTC | CASSEPGGSYNEQFF
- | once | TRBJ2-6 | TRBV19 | TGTGCCAGTAGTCCCCGGACAGATAACACCCTAGGGGGGGCCAACGTCCTGACTTTC | CASSPRTDNTLGGANVLTF
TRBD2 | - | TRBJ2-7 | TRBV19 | TGTGCCAGTAGTAAGGGACTAGCGGGAGGGTACGAGCAGTACTTC | CASSKGLAGGYEQYF
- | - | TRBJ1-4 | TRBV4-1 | TGCGCCAGCAGCCAAGACGTCAAACTGTTTTTT | CASSQDVKLFF
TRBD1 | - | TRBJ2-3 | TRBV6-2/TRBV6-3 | TGTGCCAGCAGTTACTCGACAGGGGACACAGATACGCAGTATTTT | CASSYSTGDTDTQYF
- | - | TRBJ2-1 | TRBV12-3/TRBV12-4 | TGTGCCAGTTCGGCGGGGAGGTACAATGAGCAGTTCTTC | CASSAGRYNEQFF
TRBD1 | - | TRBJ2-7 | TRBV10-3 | TGTGCCATCAGCGAGGACAGGGGGGAAGAGCAGTACTTC | CAISEDRGEEQYF
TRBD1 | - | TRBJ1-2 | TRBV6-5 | TGTGCCAGCAGTACCCTTGGAAGGACAGGGGACGGCTACACCTTC | CASSTLGRTGDGYTF
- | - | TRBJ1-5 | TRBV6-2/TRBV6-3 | TGTGCCAGCAGTTACCCCAACAGGGCCTTCAATCAGCCCCAGCATTTT | CASSYPNRAFNQPQHF
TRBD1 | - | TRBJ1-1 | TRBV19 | TGTGCCAGTAATCGACAGGGGTGGAACACTGAAGCTTTCTTT | CASNRQGWNTEAFF
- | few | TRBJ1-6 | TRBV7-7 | TGTGCTAGCAGCTTGCCTCCCGGGACACTGGAGAGCTCCTATAATTCACCCCTCCACTTT | CASSLPPGTLESSYNSPLHF
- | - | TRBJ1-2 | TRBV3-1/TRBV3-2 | TGTGCCAGCAGCCAAGGTGGTCCGGGGGGCTATGGCTACACCTTC | CASSQGGPGGYGYTF
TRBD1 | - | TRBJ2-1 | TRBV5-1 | TGCGCCAGCAGCCCAATTACAGGGGACAATGAGCAGTTCTTC | CASSPITGDNEQFF
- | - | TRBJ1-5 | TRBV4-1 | TGCGCCAGCAGCCCCCCCCAAACGGGGTATAGCAATCAGCCCCAGCATTTT | CASSPPQTGYSNQPQHF
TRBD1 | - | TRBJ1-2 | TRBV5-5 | TGTGCCAGCAGCACCCGACAGGGGGCTGGCTACACCTTC | CASSTRQGAGYTF
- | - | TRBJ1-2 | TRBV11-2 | TGTGCCAGCAGCTTAAGGGGAAGCAACTATGGCTACACCTTC | CASSLRGSNYGYTF
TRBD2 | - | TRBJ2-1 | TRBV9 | TGTGCCAGCAGCGTAGGGCTAGCGGGCAGCTCCTACAATGAGCAGTTCTTC | CASSVGLAGSSYNEQFF
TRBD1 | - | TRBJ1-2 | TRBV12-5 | TGTGCTAGTGGGTGGACAGGGGAGGTTGGCTACACCTTC | CASGWTGEVGYTF
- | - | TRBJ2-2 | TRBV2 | TGTGCCAGCCGCGGACAGCCGAACACCGGGGAGCTGTTTTTT | CASRGQPNTGELFF
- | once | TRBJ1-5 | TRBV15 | TGTGCCACCAGCAGAGTCATGGAGGGTCAGCCCCAGCATTTT | CATSRVMEGQPQHF
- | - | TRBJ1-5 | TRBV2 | TGTGCCAGCAGCATGAGTCTTAGCAATCAGCCCCAGCATTTT | CASSMSLSNQPQHF
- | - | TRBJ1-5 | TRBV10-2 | TGCGCCAGCAGTGTAGGGGAAAGACAGCCCCAGCATTTT | CASSVGERQPQHF
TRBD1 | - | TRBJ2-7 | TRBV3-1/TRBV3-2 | TGTGCCAGCAGCGGTCGGACAGGGGGAGGCGAGCAGTACTTC | CASSGRTGGGEQYF
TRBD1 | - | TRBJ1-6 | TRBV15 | TGTGCCACCAGCAGAAAGACAGGGTTTAATTCACCCCTCCACTTT | CATSRKTGFNSPLHF
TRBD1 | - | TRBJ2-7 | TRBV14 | TGTGCCAGCAGCCCGGGGACAGGCCACGAGCAGTACTTC | CASSPGTGHEQYF
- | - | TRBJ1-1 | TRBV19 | TGTGCCAGTATAGCGGGGGACACTGAAGCTTTCTTT | CASIAGDTEAFF
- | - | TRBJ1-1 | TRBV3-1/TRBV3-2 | TGTGCCAGCAGCTTCTCCGGGACTGAAGCTTTCTTT | CASSFSGTEAFF
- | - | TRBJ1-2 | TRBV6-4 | TGTGCCGTACCTGGTTGCAGGAACTATGGCTACACCTTC | CAVPGCRNYGYTF
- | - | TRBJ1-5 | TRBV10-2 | TGCGCCAGCAGTGAGACCGACAGGCACAATCAGCCCCAGCATTTT | CASSETDRHNQPQHF
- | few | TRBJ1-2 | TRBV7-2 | TGTGCCAGCAGCTTAGCTCGCGGGGCGGGAGGCTATGGCTACACCTTC | CASSLARGAGGYGYTF
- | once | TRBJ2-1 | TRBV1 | TGCACCAGCAGCCAAGAGTTTAGTGAGCAGTTCTTC | CTSSQEFSEQFF
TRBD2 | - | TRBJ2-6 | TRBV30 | TGTGCCTGGAGTCCCCCCCTAGCGGGAGTAACCGGGGCCAACGTCCTGACTTTC | CAWSPPLAGVTGANVLTF
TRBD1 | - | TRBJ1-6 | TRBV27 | TGTGCCAGCAGTCTACAGGGACAGAGTAATTCACCCCTCCACTTT | CASSLQGQSNSPLHF
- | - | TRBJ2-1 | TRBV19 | TGTGCCAGTAGTATTGAGACAGCCTATTACAATGAGCAGTTCTTC | CASSIETAYYNEQFF
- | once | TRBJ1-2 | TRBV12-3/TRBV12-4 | TGTGCCAGCAGTTTGGGAGGAACCTATGGCTACACCTTC | CASSLGGTYGYTF
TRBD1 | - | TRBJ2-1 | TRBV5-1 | TGCGCCAGCAGCATAGACAGGGGGCGCGCAAATGAGCAGTTCTTC | CASSIDRGRANEQFF
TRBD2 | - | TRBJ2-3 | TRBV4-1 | TGCGCCAGCAGCCAAAAATCGGGGTTTAGCGGGGGTGAGGCAGATACGCAGTATTTT | CASSQKSGFSGGEADTQYF
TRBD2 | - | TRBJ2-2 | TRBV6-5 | TGTGCCAGCAGTCTTCGGGGCGGGAGAGCCGGGGAGCTGTTTTTT | CASSLRGGRAGELFF
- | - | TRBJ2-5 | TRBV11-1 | TGTGCCAGCAGCCCCCATCCTAGAGAAGAGACCCAGTACTTC | CASSPHPREETQYF
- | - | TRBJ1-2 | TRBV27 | TGTGCCAGCAGTTTAATCGGTAGTTGGCAGGTCTATGGCTACACCTTC | CASSLIGSWQVYGYTF
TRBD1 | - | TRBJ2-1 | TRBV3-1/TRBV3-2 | TGTGCCAGCAGCCGGGACAGGGGGTACAATGAGCAGTTCTTC | CASSRDRGYNEQFF
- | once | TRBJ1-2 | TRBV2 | TGTGCCAGCAGTGTAAACCCACCTTATTTAGATAACTATGGCTACACCTTC | CASSVNPPYLDNYGYTF
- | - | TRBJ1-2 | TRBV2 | TGTGCCAGCAGTTGGGCCCGGCAGGGCCATGGCTACACCTTC | CASSWARQGHGYTF
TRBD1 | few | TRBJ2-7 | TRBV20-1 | TGCAGTGCTTGGACAGGGGGGGAGCAGTACTTC | CSAWTGGEQYF
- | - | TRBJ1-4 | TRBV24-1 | TGTGCCACCAGTGATCCACAGGGAAATAACGGAGAAAAACTGTTTTTT | CATSDPQGNNGEKLFF
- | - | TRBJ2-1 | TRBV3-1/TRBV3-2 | TGTGCCAGCAGCCAAGACCCCGACTTTGTTAGCTCCTACAATGAGCAGTTCTTC | CASSQDPDFVSSYNEQFF
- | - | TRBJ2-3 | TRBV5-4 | TGTGCCAGCAGCTGGGAGTCTAGCGGCACAGATACGCAGTATTTT | CASSWESSGTDTQYF
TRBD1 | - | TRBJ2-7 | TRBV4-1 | TGCGCCAGCAGCCGAGGACAGGCTACCTACGAGCAGTACTTC | CASSRGQATYEQYF
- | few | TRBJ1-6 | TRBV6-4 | TGTGCCAGCGCGGAGAGGCAGGGCCTTCGTGGGGCTAATAATTCACCCCTCCACTTT | CASAERQGLRGANNSPLHF
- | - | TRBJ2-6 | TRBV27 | TGTGCCAGCTCGTTGGTAATAGGAGGATTCTCTGGGGCCAACGTCCTGACTTTC | CASSLVIGGFSGANVLTF
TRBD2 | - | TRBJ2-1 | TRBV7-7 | TGTGCTAGCAGCTTCGGACTAGCGGGAGTTAGTGAGCAGTTCTTC | CASSFGLAGVSEQFF